This TCR beta chain was sequenced in a study of control samples from healthy donors and cancer patients. Using immunoSEQ multiplex PCR, the repertoire was profiled, and TCRdb retains in-frame clones only, with some absent. Altogether about 130,000 clones are present, around 92% being singletons, with the ten largest covering about 1.9%. CDR1 is LNHDA, CDR2 SQIVND, per germline (reference sequence). Germline trimming cut 3 bases from V and 12 bases from J; bases unmatched to any gene: 11. This CDR3 contains 17 residues. The specimen was blood. The sequence was collected from a woman between 50 and 59 years old in good health. This rearrangement joins TRBV19 to TRBJ2-1, with 16 bases matching TRBD2. As DNA, the CDR3 is TGTGCCAGTAGTATGGGGACTAGCGGGGGGGCAGGTCATGGGCAGTTCTTC. It codes for CASSMGTSGGAGHGQFF.